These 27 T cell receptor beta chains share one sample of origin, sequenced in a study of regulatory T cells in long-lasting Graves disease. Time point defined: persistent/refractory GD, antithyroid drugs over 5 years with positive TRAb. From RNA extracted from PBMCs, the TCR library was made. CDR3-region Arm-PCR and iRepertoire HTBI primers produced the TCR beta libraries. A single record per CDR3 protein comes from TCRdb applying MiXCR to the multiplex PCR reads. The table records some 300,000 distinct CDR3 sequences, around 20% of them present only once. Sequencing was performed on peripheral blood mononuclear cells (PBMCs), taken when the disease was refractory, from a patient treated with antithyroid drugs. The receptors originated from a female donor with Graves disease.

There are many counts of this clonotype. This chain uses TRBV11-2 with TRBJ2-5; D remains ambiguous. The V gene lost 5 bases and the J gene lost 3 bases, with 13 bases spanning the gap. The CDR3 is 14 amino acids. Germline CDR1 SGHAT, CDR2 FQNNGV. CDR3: CASSPRHLKETQYF. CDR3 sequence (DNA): TGTGCCAGCAGCCCTAGACACCTTAAAGAGACCCAGTACTTC.

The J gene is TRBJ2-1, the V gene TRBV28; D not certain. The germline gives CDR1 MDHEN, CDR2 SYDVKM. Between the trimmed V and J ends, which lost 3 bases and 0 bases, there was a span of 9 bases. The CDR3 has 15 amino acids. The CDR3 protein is CASSLGISSYNEQFF. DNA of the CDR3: TGTGCCAGCAGTTTGGGGATTAGCTCCTACAATGAGCAGTTCTTC.

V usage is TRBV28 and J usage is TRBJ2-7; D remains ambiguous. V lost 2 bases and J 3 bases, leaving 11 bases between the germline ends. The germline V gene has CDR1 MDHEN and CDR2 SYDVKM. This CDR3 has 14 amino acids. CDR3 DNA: TGTGCCAGCAGTTTACTTAGTACTCTCTACGAGCAGTACTTC. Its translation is CASSLLSTLYEQYF. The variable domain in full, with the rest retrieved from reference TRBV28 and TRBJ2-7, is DVKVTQSSRYLVKRTGEKVFLECVQDMDHENMFWYRQDPGLGLRLIYFSYDVKMKEKGDIPEGYSVSREKKERFSLILESASTNQTSMYLCASSLLSTLYEQYFGPGTRLTVT.

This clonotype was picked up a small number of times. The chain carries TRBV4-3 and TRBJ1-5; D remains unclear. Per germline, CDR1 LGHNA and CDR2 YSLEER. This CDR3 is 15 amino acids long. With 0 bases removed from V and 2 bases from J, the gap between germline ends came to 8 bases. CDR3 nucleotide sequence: TGCGCCAGCAGCCAAGATGTGGATGGCAATCAGCCCCAGCATTTT. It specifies CASSQDVDGNQPQHF.

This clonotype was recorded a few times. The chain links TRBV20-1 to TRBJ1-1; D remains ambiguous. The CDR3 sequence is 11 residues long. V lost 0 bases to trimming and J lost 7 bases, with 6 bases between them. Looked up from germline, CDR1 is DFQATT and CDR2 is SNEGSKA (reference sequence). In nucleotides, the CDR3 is TGCAGTGCTAGAGATATCGGTGAAGCTTTCTTT. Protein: CSARDIGEAFF.

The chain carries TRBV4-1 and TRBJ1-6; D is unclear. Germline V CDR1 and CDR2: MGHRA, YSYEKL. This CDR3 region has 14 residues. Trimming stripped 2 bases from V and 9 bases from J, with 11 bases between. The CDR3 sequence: CASSQRVGVSPLHF. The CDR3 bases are TGCGCCAGCAGCCAAAGAGTCGGGGTTTCACCCCTCCACTTT.

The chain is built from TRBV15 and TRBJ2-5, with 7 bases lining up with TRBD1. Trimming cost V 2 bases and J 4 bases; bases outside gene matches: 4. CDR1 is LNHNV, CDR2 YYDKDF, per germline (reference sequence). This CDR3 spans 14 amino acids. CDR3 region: CATSRNHRGETQYF. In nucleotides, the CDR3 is TGTGCCACCAGCAGAAACCACAGGGGAGAGACCCAGTACTTC.

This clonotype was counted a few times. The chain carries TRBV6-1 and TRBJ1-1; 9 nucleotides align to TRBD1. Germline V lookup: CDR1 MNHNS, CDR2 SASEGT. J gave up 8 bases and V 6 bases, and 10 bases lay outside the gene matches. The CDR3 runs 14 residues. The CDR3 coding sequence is TGTGCCAGCAGCTGGGACAGGGCCAGAAACGAAGCTTTCTTT. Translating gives CASSWDRARNEAFF.

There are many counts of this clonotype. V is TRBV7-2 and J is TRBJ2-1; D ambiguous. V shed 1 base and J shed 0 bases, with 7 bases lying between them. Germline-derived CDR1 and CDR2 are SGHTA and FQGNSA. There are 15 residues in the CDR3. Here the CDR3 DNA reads TGTGCCAGCAGCTTAGGCCTGAGCTCCTACAATGAGCAGTTCTTC. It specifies CASSLGLSSYNEQFF.

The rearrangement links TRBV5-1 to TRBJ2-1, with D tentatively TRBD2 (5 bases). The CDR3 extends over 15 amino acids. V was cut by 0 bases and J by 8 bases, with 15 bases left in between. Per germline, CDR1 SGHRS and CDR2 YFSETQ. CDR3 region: CASSLEATHGDEQFF. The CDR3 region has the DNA TGCGCCAGCAGCTTGGAGGCCACCCACGGGGATGAGCAGTTCTTC.

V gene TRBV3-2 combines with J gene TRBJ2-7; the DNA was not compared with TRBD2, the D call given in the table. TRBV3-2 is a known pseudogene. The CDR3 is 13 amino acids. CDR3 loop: CARPGLRGGEQYF. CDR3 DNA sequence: TGTGCCAGGCCGGGACTACGAGGGGGGGAGCAGTACTTC.

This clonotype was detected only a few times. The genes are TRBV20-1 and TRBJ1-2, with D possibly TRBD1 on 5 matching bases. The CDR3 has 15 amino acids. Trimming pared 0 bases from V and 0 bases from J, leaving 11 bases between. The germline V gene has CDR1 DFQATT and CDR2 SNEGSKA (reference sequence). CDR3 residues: CSARDQTATNYGYTF. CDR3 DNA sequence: TGCAGTGCTAGAGATCAGACAGCTACTAACTATGGCTACACCTTC.

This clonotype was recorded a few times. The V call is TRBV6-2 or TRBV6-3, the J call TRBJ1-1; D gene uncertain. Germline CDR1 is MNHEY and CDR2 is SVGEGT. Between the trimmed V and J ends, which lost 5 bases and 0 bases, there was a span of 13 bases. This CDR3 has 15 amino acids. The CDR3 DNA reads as TGTGCCAGCAGTGCAGCCACAGTCATGAACACTGAAGCTTTCTTT. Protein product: CASSAATVMNTEAFF.

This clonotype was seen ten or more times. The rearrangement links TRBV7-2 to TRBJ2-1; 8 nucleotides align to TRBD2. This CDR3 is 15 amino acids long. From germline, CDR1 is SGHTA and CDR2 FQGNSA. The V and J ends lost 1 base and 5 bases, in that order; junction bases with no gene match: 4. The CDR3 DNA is TGTGCCAGCAGCTTAGGAACTAGCGGAAACAATGAGCAGTTCTTC. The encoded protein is CASSLGTSGNNEQFF.

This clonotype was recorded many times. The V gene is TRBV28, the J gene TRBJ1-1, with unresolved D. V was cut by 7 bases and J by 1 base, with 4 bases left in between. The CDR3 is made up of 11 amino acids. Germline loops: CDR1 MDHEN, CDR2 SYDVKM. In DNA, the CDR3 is TGTGCCAGCACTCAGAACACTGAAGCTTTCTTT. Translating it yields CASTQNTEAFF.

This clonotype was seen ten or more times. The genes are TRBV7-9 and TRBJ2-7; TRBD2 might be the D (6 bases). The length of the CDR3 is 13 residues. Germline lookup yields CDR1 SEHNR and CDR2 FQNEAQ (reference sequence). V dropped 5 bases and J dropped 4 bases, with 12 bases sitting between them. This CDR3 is CASSPRGRYEQYF. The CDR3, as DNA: TGTGCCAGCAGCCCCCGGGGGAGATACGAGCAGTACTTC.

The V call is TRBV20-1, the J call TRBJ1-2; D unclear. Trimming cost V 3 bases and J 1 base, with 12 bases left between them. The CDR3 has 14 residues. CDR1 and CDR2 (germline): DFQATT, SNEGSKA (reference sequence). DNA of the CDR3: TGCAGTGCTAGCGGTCAGCTGGATAACTATGGCTACACCTTC. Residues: CSASGQLDNYGYTF.

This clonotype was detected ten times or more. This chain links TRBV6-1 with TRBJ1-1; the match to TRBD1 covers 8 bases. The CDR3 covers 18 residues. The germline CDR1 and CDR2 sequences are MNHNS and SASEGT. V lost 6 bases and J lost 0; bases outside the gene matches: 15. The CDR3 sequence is CASRPRWDRRYMNTEAFF. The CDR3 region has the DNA TGTGCCAGCAGACCACGATGGGACAGGAGGTACATGAACACTGAAGCTTTCTTT.

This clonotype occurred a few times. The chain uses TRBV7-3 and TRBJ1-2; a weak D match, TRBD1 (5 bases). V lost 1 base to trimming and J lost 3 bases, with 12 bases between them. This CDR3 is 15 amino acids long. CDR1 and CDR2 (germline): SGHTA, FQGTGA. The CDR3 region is CASSLRRGGDYGYTF. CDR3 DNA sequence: TGTGCCAGCAGCTTAAGAAGGGGCGGAGACTATGGCTACACCTTC.

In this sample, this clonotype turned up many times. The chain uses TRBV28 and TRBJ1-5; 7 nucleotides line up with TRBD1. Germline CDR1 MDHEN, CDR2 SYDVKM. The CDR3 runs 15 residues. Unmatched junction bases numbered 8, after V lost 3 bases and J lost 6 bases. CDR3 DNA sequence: TGTGCCAGCAGTTTTTCGACCAGGGGGGGTCAGCCCCAGCATTTT. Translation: CASSFSTRGGQPQHF. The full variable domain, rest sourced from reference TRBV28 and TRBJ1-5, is DVKVTQSSRYLVKRTGEKVFLECVQDMDHENMFWYRQDPGLGLRLIYFSYDVKMKEKGDIPEGYSVSREKKERFSLILESASTNQTSMYLCASSFSTRGGQPQHFGDGTRLSIL.

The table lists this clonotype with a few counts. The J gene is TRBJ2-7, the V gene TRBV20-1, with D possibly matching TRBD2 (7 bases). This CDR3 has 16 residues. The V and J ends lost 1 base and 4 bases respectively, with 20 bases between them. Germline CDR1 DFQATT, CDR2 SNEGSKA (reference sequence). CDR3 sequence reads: CSARAWGGDKLYEQYF. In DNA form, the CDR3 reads TGCAGTGCTAGAGCCTGGGGGGGGGACAAGCTATACGAGCAGTACTTC.

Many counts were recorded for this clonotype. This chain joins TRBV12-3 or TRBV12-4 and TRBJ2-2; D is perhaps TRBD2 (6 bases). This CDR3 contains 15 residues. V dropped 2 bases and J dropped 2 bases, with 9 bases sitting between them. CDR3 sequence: CASSLSSGNTGELFF. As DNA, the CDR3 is TGTGCCAGCAGTTTAAGTAGCGGAAACACCGGGGAGCTGTTTTTT.

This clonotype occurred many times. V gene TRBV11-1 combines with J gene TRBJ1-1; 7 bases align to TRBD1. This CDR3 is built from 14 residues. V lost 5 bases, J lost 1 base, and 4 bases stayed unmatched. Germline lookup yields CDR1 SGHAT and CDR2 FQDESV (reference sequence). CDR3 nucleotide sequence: TGTGCCAGCAGCAGACAGGGAGGGAACACTGAAGCTTTCTTT. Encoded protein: CASSRQGGNTEAFF.

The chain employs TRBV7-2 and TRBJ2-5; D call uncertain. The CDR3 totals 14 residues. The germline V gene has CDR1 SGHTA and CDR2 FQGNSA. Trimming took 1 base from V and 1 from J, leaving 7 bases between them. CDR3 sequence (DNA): TGTGCCAGCAGCTTAGTAACGGGCCAAGAGACCCAGTACTTC. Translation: CASSLVTGQETQYF.

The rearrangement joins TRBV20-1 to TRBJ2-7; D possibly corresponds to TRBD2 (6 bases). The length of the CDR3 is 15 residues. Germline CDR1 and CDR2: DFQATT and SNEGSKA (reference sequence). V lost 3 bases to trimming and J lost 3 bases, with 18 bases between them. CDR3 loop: CSASEHPSGLYEQYF. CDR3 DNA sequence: TGCAGTGCTAGTGAACACCCCTCGGGACTCTACGAGCAGTACTTC.

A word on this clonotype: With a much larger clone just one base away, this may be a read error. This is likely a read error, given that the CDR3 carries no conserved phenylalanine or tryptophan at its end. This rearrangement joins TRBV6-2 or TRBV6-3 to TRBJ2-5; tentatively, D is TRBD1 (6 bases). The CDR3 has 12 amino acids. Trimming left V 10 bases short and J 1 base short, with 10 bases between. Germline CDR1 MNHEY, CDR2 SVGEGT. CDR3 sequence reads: CATQGFQETQYS. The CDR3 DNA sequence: TGTGCCACCCAGGGGTTCCAAGAGACCCAGTACTCC.

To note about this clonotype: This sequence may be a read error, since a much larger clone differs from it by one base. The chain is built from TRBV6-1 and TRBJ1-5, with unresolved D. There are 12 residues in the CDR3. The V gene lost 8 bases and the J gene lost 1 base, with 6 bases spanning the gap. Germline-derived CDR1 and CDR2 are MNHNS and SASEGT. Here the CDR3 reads CASAGSNQPQHF. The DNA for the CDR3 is TGTGCCAGCGCGGGAAGCAATCAGCCCCAGCATTTT.